The next 23 T cell receptor beta chains were all read from a single sample in a study of cytomegalovirus exposure and HLA in healthy donors. PCR was performed using 60 Vbeta and 13 Jbeta primers. TCRdb keeps only in-frame clones here, not all; method: immunoSEQ multiplex PCR. The repertoire holds about 150,000 clones, with 50% to 75% as singletons. Sequencing input: PBMCs. These receptors were taken from a woman aged 30 to 39 in good health and CMV-seropositive.

V and J are TRBV5-6 and TRBJ1-3, with TRBD1 identical over 8 bases. Per germline, CDR1 SGHDT and CDR2 YYEEEE. The CDR3 has 16 amino acids. Germline trimming cut 0 bases from V and 3 bases from J; bases unmatched to any gene: 5. Here the CDR3 reads CASSLGQGAFGNTIYF. CDR3 sequence (DNA): TGTGCCAGCAGCTTGGGCCAGGGGGCGTTTGGAAACACCATATATTTT.

CDR3 sequence (DNA): TGCGCCAGCAGCCAAGGAAGCCTCAACAGCAATCAGCCCCAGCATTTT. Its protein product is CASSQGSLNSNQPQHF. The rearrangement joins TRBV4-1 to TRBJ1-5; D is uncertain. CDR1 is MGHRA and CDR2 is YSYEKL in the germline V gene. The CDR3 sequence is 16 residues long. V was trimmed by 1 base and J by 1 base, leaving 11 bases between them.

V and J are TRBV4-1 and TRBJ2-3, with 8 bases that match TRBD2. Unmatched junction bases numbered 12, after V lost 0 bases and J lost 7 bases. Germline V CDR1 and CDR2: MGHRA, YSYEKL. This CDR3 is built from 17 residues. Here the CDR3 reads CASSQDPGTRGLNTQYF. As DNA, the CDR3 is TGCGCCAGCAGCCAAGATCCCGGGACTAGGGGACTTAATACGCAGTATTTT.

The gene calls are TRBV6-1 and TRBJ2-1, with 7 positions matching TRBD1. This CDR3 has 18 residues. Trimming cost V 2 bases and J 5 bases; bases outside gene matches: 15. Germline CDR1 reads MNHNS; CDR2 reads SASEGT. CDR3 DNA sequence: TGTGCCAGCAGTGAAAGGTTTAGGCGGACAGGAGCCAACAATGAGCAGTTCTTC. As protein: CASSERFRRTGANNEQFF.

This chain joins TRBV18 and TRBJ2-7; TRBD2 is a possible D gene (6 bases). This CDR3 has 13 residues. V was clipped by 4 bases and J by 6 bases, with 13 bases between them. From germline, CDR1 is KGHSH and CDR2 LQKENI. CDR3 loop: CASSQTRLGEQYF. Here the CDR3 DNA reads TGTGCCAGCTCACAGACTAGGCTTGGCGAGCAGTACTTC.

There are a few counts of this clone. The rearrangement links TRBV4-2 to TRBJ1-2; D may be TRBD1 (6 bases). The V gene's germline CDR1 is LGHNA and CDR2 YNFKEQ. CDR3 length equals 18 residues. V was trimmed by 1 base and J by 0 bases, leaving 18 bases between them. The CDR3 DNA follows: TGTGCCAGCAGCCAAGCCGACTTAACAGGGTCCCCTAACTATGGCTACACCTTC. The encoded protein is CASSQADLTGSPNYGYTF.

V usage is TRBV6-1 and J usage is TRBJ1-4; D is ambiguous. V was cut by 7 bases and J by 8 bases, with 8 bases left in between. The CDR3 runs to 11 residues. The germline gives CDR1 MNHNS, CDR2 SASEGT. CDR3 nucleotides: TGTGCCAGCACTCAGTTGGAAAAACTGTTTTTT. Protein: CASTQLEKLFF.

This chain uses TRBV2 with TRBJ1-1; D ambiguous. CDR1 is SNHLY, CDR2 FYNNEI, per germline. The germline V and J ends were trimmed by 10 bases and 2 bases, with 17 bases remaining between them. This CDR3 comprises 14 residues. CDR3 in amino acids: CATEEGSLNTEAFF. Written as DNA, the CDR3 is TGTGCCACCGAAGAGGGCTCGTTAAACACTGAAGCTTTCTTT.

The V call is TRBV5-8, the J call TRBJ1-4, with TRBD1 matching 8 bases. Trimming took 0 bases from V and 5 from J; bases not matched to a gene: 9. The germline V gene has CDR1 SGHTS and CDR2 YDEGEE. The CDR3 sequence is 17 residues long. The CDR3 region has the DNA TGTGCCAGCAGCTTGGGCCACGGACAGGGTCCCAATGAAAAACTGTTTTTT. Its translation is CASSLGHGQGPNEKLFF. Using reference TRBV5-8 and TRBJ1-4 for the parts outside the CDR3, the full variable domain is EAGVTQSPTHLIKTRGQQATLRCSPISGHTSVYWYQQALGLGLQFLLWYDEGEERNRGNFPPRFSGRQFPNYSSELNVNALELEDSALYLCASSLGHGQGPNEKLFFGSGTQLSVL.

The chain couples TRBV7-8 to TRBJ1-2; 11 nucleotides agree with TRBD1. The CDR3 length is 13 residues. V trimming: 3 bases; J trimming: 8 bases; junction bases outside the gene matches: 2. The germline CDR1 and CDR2 sequences are SGHVS and FQNEAQ. The CDR3 region has the DNA TGTGCCAGCAGCTTGGACAGGGGGCGAGGCTACACCTTC. It specifies CASSLDRGRGYTF.

The chain combines TRBV4-1 with TRBJ2-7; TRBD1 aligns across 11 bases. The junction had 9 bases not matched to a gene; V was cut back by 0 bases and J by 5 bases. Germline V lookup: CDR1 MGHRA, CDR2 YSYEKL. The CDR3 runs 17 residues. The CDR3 here is CASSQDPTGTGGNEQYF. CDR3 DNA: TGCGCCAGCAGCCAAGATCCCACCGGGACAGGGGGTAACGAGCAGTACTTC.

The chain uses TRBV5-1 and TRBJ2-1; TRBD2 matches at 9 bases. The CDR3 extends over 16 amino acids. The V gene's germline CDR1 is SGHRS and CDR2 YFSETQ. The trim removed 0 bases at V and 6 bases at J, leaving 7 bases unmatched. The CDR3 reads CASSLAGVAGANEQFF. In nucleotides, the CDR3 is TGCGCCAGCAGCTTGGCCGGGGTAGCGGGAGCCAATGAGCAGTTCTTC.

The V and J genes are TRBV11-2 and TRBJ1-4, with a tentative D call TRBD1 (5 bases). The CDR3 sequence is 15 residues long. Germline V CDR1 and CDR2: SGHAT, FQNNGV. Trimming took 0 bases from V and 5 from J, leaving 10 bases between them. The CDR3 loop is CASSLEVRENEKLFF. In DNA, the CDR3 is TGTGCCAGCAGCTTAGAGGTCAGGGAAAATGAAAAACTGTTTTTT.

This rearrangement joins TRBV30 to TRBJ2-1; 14 nucleotides align to TRBD2. V dropped 2 bases and J dropped 7; count of bases not matched to a gene: 7. The CDR3 has 16 residues. From germline, CDR1 is GTSNPN and CDR2 SVGIG (reference sequence). CDR3 coding DNA: TGTGCCTGGAGTAAAAGACGACTAGCGGGGGGGAATGAGCAGTTCTTC. It codes for CAWSKRRLAGGNEQFF.

This clone has more than one count but fewer than ten. V is TRBV7-2 and J is TRBJ2-1, with TRBD2 identical over 7 bases. V shed 3 bases and J 5 bases; nucleotides not matched to a gene: 4. The CDR3 covers 14 residues. Germline V gives CDR1 SGHTA, CDR2 FQGNSA. CDR3 residues: CASSFQGLDNEQFF. The CDR3 DNA sequence: TGTGCCAGCAGCTTCCAAGGACTAGACAATGAGCAGTTCTTC. Drawing the rest from reference TRBV7-2 and TRBJ2-1, the complete variable domain is GAGVSQSPSNKVTEKGKDVELRCDPISGHTALYWYRQSLGQGLEFLIYFQGNSAPDKSGLPSDRFSAERTGGSVSTLTIQRTQQEDSAVYLCASSFQGLDNEQFFGPGTRLTVL.

The chain links TRBV27 to TRBJ2-5; 11 positions match TRBD1. The length of the CDR3 is 15 residues. Germline CDR1 and CDR2: MNHEY and SMNVEV (reference sequence). V dropped 8 bases and J dropped 4; count of bases not matched to a gene: 9. As DNA, the CDR3 is TGTGCCAGCTCCTGGACAGGGGGCAGTGGAGAGACCCAGTACTTC. Translation gives CASSWTGGSGETQYF.

There are a few counts of this clone. This chain links TRBV10-3 with TRBJ2-7, with 9 bases aligning to TRBD1. From germline, CDR1 is ENHRY and CDR2 SYGVKD. Trimming cost V 10 bases and J 5 bases; bases outside gene matches: 9. The CDR3 covers 13 residues. The CDR3 DNA follows: TGTGCCACGAGTGGACAGGGGAGGGACGAGCAGTACTTC. Translating gives CATSGQGRDEQYF.

The V and J genes are TRBV29-1 and TRBJ2-3; D might be TRBD2 (5 bases). From germline, CDR1 is SQVTM and CDR2 ANQGSEA. Trimming left V 7 bases short and J 0 bases short, with 23 bases between. The length of the CDR3 is 17 residues. CDR3: CSAEGVGYTTSTDTQYF. The CDR3 DNA follows: TGCAGCGCCGAGGGCGTCGGGTATACCACTAGCACAGATACGCAGTATTTT.

The genes are TRBV5-6 and TRBJ2-5; 7 nucleotides agree with TRBD1. In germline, CDR1 is SGHDT, CDR2 YYEEEE. The CDR3 is 13 amino acids. The ends lost 0 bases at V and 7 bases at J; junction bases unmatched: 3. The CDR3 nucleotides read TGTGCCAGCAGCTTGGGGACAGGTGCGACCCAGTACTTC. This sequence encodes CASSLGTGATQYF. Filled out from reference TRBV5-6 and TRBJ2-5, the complete variable domain reads DAGVTQSPTHLIKTRGQQVTLRCSPKSGHDTVSWYQQALGQGPQFIFQYYEEEERQRGNFPDRFSGHQFPNYSSELNVNALLLGDSALYLCASSLGTGATQYFGPGTRLLVL.

This clone was counted only a few times. This chain joins TRBV19 and TRBJ1-5; 7 bases agree with TRBD1. Trimming cost V 6 bases and J 6 bases; bases outside gene matches: 8. Per germline, CDR1 LNHDA and CDR2 SQIVND (reference sequence). This CDR3 is 14 amino acids long. The CDR3 nucleotides read TGTGCCAGTAGGCCGACAGGGAAGGGTCAGCCCCAGCATTTT. Protein: CASRPTGKGQPQHF.

The genes are TRBV10-3 and TRBJ2-2; D remains ambiguous. This CDR3 is 13 amino acids long. The V and J ends lost 4 bases and 4 bases respectively, with 7 bases between them. In germline, CDR1 is ENHRY, CDR2 SYGVKD. The CDR3 DNA reads TGTGCCATCAGTGTGGAGAGCACCGGGGAGCTGTTTTTT. Its translation: CAISVESTGELFF.

By share of the sample, this clone is medium-sized. The gene calls are TRBV9 and TRBJ2-7; TRBD1 agrees at 11 bases. Per germline, CDR1 SGDLS and CDR2 YYNGEE. The CDR3 is 15 amino acids. Losses at the gene ends were 4 bases for V and 5 bases for J; bases not matched to a gene: 8. The CDR3 bases are TGTGCCAGCAGCAAATCCGGGACAGGGGGGGACGAGCAGTACTTC. Translating gives CASSKSGTGGDEQYF.

The V gene is TRBV7-3, the J gene TRBJ2-3; 7 bases are shared with TRBD2. The germline V gene encodes CDR1 SGHTA and CDR2 FQGTGA. The CDR3 is 12 residues long. V shed 5 bases, J shed 4 bases, and the junction held 0 bases outside the gene matches. The chain's CDR3 is CASSRGADTQYF. As DNA, the CDR3 is TGTGCCAGCAGCCGGGGGGCAGATACGCAGTATTTT.